The 8 T cell receptor beta chains below all came from one sample that was sequenced in a study of blood T cell repertoires in COVID-19 (dated by TCRdb to between 2020 and 2021). Library preparation used the immunoSEQ multiplex PCR assay. As stored in TCRdb, this immuneACCESS dataset retains in-frame rearrangements with V and J assigned. A fraction of the clones does not appear; measured against another copy, unresolved V genes explain less than half of the discrepancy, and the remainder lacks a known reason. The sample table holds around 190,000 clones, of which about 88% were seen once. The ten top clones hold less than 5.5% of the sample. The sample consisted of peripheral blood. The receptors were gathered from a woman older than 75 with acute or convalescent COVID-19.

The chain has TRBV11-2 and TRBJ2-3, with no clear D. Germline V gene lookup returns CDR1 SGHAT and CDR2 FQNNGV. V dropped 1 base and J dropped 3 bases, with 11 bases sitting between them. The CDR3 runs to 15 residues. In DNA form, the CDR3 reads TGTGCCAGCAGCTTAGTTCCGGGTGTGACAGATACGCAGTATTTT. Translating it yields CASSLVPGVTDTQYF.

The V call is TRBV19, the J call TRBJ1-4; TRBD1 is a possible D gene (5 bases). The V gene lost 3 bases and the J gene lost 7 bases, with 15 bases spanning the gap. The V gene's germline CDR1 is LNHDA and CDR2 SQIVND (reference sequence). This CDR3 has 15 residues. For the CDR3, the DNA is TGTGCCAGTAGTATGTTTGGCTTGGGGCTTGAAAAACTGTTTTTT. Encoded protein: CASSMFGLGLEKLFF. Variable domain in full (rest from reference TRBV19 and TRBJ1-4): DGGITQSPKYLFRKEGQNVTLSCEQNLNHDAMYWYRQDPGQGLRLIYYSQIVNDFQKGDIAEGYSVSREKKESFPLTVTSAQKNPTAFYLCASSMFGLGLEKLFFGSGTQLSVL.

V is TRBV5-6 and J is TRBJ1-5, with TRBD1 matching over 9 bases. Germline CDR1 SGHDT, CDR2 YYEEEE. There are 18 residues in the CDR3. V dropped 1 base and J dropped 0; count of bases not matched to a gene: 8. The CDR3, as DNA: TGTGCCAGCAGCTTGTATGGGACAGGGTCCTATAGCAATCAGCCCCAGCATTTT. It specifies CASSLYGTGSYSNQPQHF.

The V gene is TRBV18, the J gene TRBJ2-4; weak D call: TRBD1 (6 bases). V lost 0 bases and J 10 bases, leaving 13 bases between the germline ends. CDR3 size: 14 residues. In germline, CDR1 is KGHSH, CDR2 LQKENI. This CDR3 is CASSPPSSGEIQYF. The CDR3 bases are TGTGCCAGCTCACCACCGAGTTCAGGGGAGATTCAGTACTTC.

A few counts support this clone. The chain links TRBV12-5 to TRBJ2-2; D remains ambiguous. CDR1 LGHNT and CDR2 FRNRAP come from the germline V gene. This CDR3 is built from 13 residues. V dropped 6 bases and J dropped 4 bases, with 9 bases sitting between them. CDR3 loop: CASGPGGTGELFF. The CDR3 DNA follows: TGTGCTAGTGGGCCCGGCGGCACCGGGGAGCTGTTTTTT. Full variable domain (outside the CDR3, taken from reference TRBV12-5 and TRBJ2-2): DARVTQTPRHKVTEMGQEVTMRCQPILGHNTVFWYRQTMMQGLELLAYFRNRAPLDDSGMPKDRFSAEMPDATLATLKIQPSEPRDSAVYFCASGPGGTGELFFGEGSRLTVL.

The chain has TRBV28 and TRBJ1-3; no reliable D call. Germline values: CDR1 MDHEN, CDR2 SYDVKM. The CDR3 extends over 12 amino acids. The ends were cut back, 4 bases at V and 8 bases at J, with 9 bases in the middle. CDR3 nucleotides: TGTGCCAGCAGTTGGCTTGGTGACACCATATATTTT. Translation: CASSWLGDTIYF.

The chain is built from TRBV30 and TRBJ1-2, with TRBD1 matching over 10 bases. The V gene's germline CDR1 is GTSNPN and CDR2 SVGIG (reference sequence). The V and J ends lost 5 bases and 0 bases, in that order; junction bases with no gene match: 6. The CDR3 consists of 15 residues. This chain's CDR3 is CAWWDRGRANYGYTF. The DNA for the CDR3 is TGTGCCTGGTGGGACAGGGGCCGAGCTAACTATGGCTACACCTTC.

The J gene is TRBJ2-5, the V gene TRBV7-2; TRBD1 matches at 10 bases. With 4 bases clipped from V and 5 bases from J, the junction kept 7 bases outside the gene matches. Germline V gives CDR1 SGHTA, CDR2 FQGNSA. The CDR3 loop spans 15 amino acids. The CDR3 is CASSYAGTGAETQYF. DNA for the CDR3: TGTGCCAGCAGCTACGCCGGGACAGGGGCGGAGACCCAGTACTTC. The entire variable domain, with the rest obtained from reference TRBV7-2 and TRBJ2-5, is as follows: GAGVSQSPSNKVTEKGKDVELRCDPISGHTALYWYRQSLGQGLEFLIYFQGNSAPDKSGLPSDRFSAERTGGSVSTLTIQRTQQEDSAVYLCASSYAGTGAETQYFGPGTRLLVL.